A selection of T cell receptor beta chains follows, all from one sample in a study of T cell repertoires in cytomegalovirus infection. TCRdb redid the calling of the reads with MiXCR, one entry per CDR3 protein. The sample lists 830,000 or so distinct CDR3 sequences; approximately 29% were seen once. Their recognized antigens are unknown. Sequencing used cultured CD8+ T cells from PBMCs, obtained from culture after CMV antigen stimulation. The origin of the receptors is a human donor in good health (CMV status not recorded). Some clones in this sample may be carry-over from other donors' samples. The CDR3 runs from the conserved cysteine through the conserved F or W. A D gene is named only where the DNA matches it firmly. Not every row has a clone size; where given, it reads once, few, many or a size class.

J gene,clone size,D gene,V gene,CDR3 protein,CDR3 DNA
TRBJ2-1,few,NA,TRBV7-9,CASSQEGGRYNEQFF,TGTGCCAGCAGCCAGGAGGGGGGGCGATACAATGAGCAGTTCTTC
TRBJ2-2,many,NA,TRBV5-6,CASSPPDLLNTGELFF,TGTGCCAGCAGCCCGCCCGACCTCCTGAACACCGGGGAGCTGTTTTTT
TRBJ1-5,few,TRBD1,TRBV7-9,CASSRQGGNSNQPQHF,TGTGCCAGCAGCCGACAGGGAGGGAATAGCAATCAGCCCCAGCATTTT
TRBJ1-1,NA,NA,TRBV7-9,CASSPSGLGAFF,TGTGCCAGCAGCCCAAGCGGGCTTGGAGCTTTCTTT
TRBJ2-3,NA,TRBD2,TRBV19,CASSMQRGETRDTQYF,TGTGCCAGTAGTATGCAGCGGGGGGAGACGAGAGATACGCAGTATTTT
TRBJ2-3,NA,NA,TRBV6-6,CASTSLIYGADTQYF,TGTGCCAGCACCTCCCTAATCTACGGGGCGGATACGCAGTATTTT
TRBJ2-4,NA,TRBD2,TRBV7-9,CASSPLTGGPENIQYF,TGTGCCAGCAGCCCCCTAACGGGGGGGCCGGAAAACATTCAGTACTTC
TRBJ1-6,many,NA,TRBV7-8,CASRSLADSPLHF,TGTGCCAGCAGGTCCCTGGCAGATTCACCCCTCCACTTT
TRBJ1-1,NA,TRBD1,TRBV6-2/TRBV6-3,CASRPTGSSTEAFF,TGTGCCAGCAGACCGACAGGGAGTAGCACTGAAGCTTTCTTT
TRBJ1-1,NA,NA,TRBV6-1,CASIRTEAFF,TGTGCCAGCATAAGGACTGAAGCTTTCTTT
TRBJ2-1,NA,TRBD2,TRBV27,CASSLLAGGPSPYNEQFF,TGTGCCAGCAGCTTACTAGCGGGGGGGCCATCACCCTACAATGAGCAGTTCTTC
TRBJ1-2,NA,NA,TRBV19,CASSIGRAGYTF,TGTGCCAGTAGTATAGGGCGAGCCGGCTACACCTTC
TRBJ2-7,few,NA,TRBV6-1,CASSEVEAIEQYF,TGTGCCAGCAGTGAAGTCGAGGCGATCGAGCAGTACTTC
TRBJ2-1,NA,NA,TRBV4-3,CASSQVSGNEQFF,TGCGCCAGCAGCCAAGTCAGTGGAAATGAGCAGTTCTTC
TRBJ2-7,NA,NA,TRBV27,CASSLEGKANEQYF,TGTGCCAGCAGTTTAGAAGGCAAGGCCAACGAGCAGTACTTC
TRBJ2-3,many,NA,TRBV7-9,CASSPAGETESTDTQYF,TGTGCCAGCAGCCCCGCCGGGGAGACTGAAAGCACAGATACGCAGTATTTT
TRBJ2-5,NA,NA,TRBV4-1,CASSPSPGVGETQYF,TGTGCCAGCAGCCCGTCGCCGGGGGTGGGGGAGACCCAGTACTTC
TRBJ1-5,NA,NA,TRBV20-1,CSARDPETPPTGNQPQHF,TGCAGTGCTAGAGATCCCGAGACACCGCCGACGGGCAATCAGCCCCAGCATTTT
TRBJ1-5,few,TRBD1,TRBV6-1,CASSEQGRWSNQPQHF,TGTGCCAGCAGCGAACAGGGGCGGTGGAGCAATCAGCCCCAGCATTTT
TRBJ1-2,NA,NA,TRBV14,CASSQGSGGGYTF,TGTGCCAGCAGCCAAGGATCGGGAGGTGGCTACACCTTC
TRBJ2-5,once,NA,TRBV4-1,CASSQRGQETQYF,TGCGCCAGCAGCCAAAGGGGTCAAGAGACCCAGTACTTC
TRBJ2-1,NA,NA,TRBV7-9,CASGPRLDNEQFF,TGTGCCAGCGGCCCGCGGTTGGACAATGAGCAGTTCTTC
TRBJ1-2,few,NA,TRBV10-3,CAIGRQPSYEYGYTF,TGTGCCATCGGGAGACAGCCGAGCTATGAATATGGCTACACCTTC
TRBJ1-1,few,NA,TRBV11-2,CASRMWAMNTEAFF,TGTGCCAGCAGGATGTGGGCCATGAACACTGAAGCTTTCTTT
TRBJ2-5,few,TRBD2,TRBV6-2/TRBV6-3,CASSYSASGGEGETQYF,TGTGCCAGCAGTTACTCTGCTAGCGGGGGAGAGGGAGAGACCCAGTACTTC
TRBJ2-1,few,TRBD1,TRBV12-3/TRBV12-4,CASRGTADNEQFF,TGTGCCAGCCGAGGGACAGCTGACAATGAGCAGTTCTTC
TRBJ2-7,NA,NA,TRBV7-6,CASSIPNGQQDYEQYF,TGTGCCAGCAGCATTCCTAACGGACAGCAGGACTACGAGCAGTACTTC
TRBJ2-3,NA,TRBD2,TRBV5-1,CASSSVSGGASDTQYF,TGCGCCAGCAGCTCCGTTAGCGGGGGGGCTTCGGATACGCAGTATTTT
TRBJ2-1,many,NA,TRBV27,CASIRGNEQFF,TGTGCCAGCATCAGGGGCAATGAGCAGTTCTTC
TRBJ2-1,NA,TRBD2,TRBV20-1,CSARLAGGFLDEQFF,TGCAGTGCTCGCCTAGCGGGGGGTTTTTTGGATGAGCAGTTCTTC
TRBJ1-4,NA,NA,TRBV7-9,CASSLARAEKLFF,TGTGCCAGCAGCTTAGCGCGAGCGGAAAAACTGTTTTTT
TRBJ1-4,NA,NA,TRBV12-3/TRBV12-4,CASSFGGGTNEKLFF,TGTGCCAGCTCATTCGGGGGAGGAACTAATGAAAAACTGTTTTTT
TRBJ1-1,few,NA,TRBV5-1,CASRGRLDTEAFF,TGCGCCAGCAGGGGCAGGCTGGACACTGAAGCTTTCTTT
TRBJ2-1,few,NA,TRBV7-9,CASSPPGPREVDEQFF,TGTGCCAGCAGCCCCCCAGGGCCCCGAGAGGTGGATGAGCAGTTCTTC
TRBJ2-1,NA,NA,TRBV10-3,CATEQGFYNEQFF,TGTGCCACCGAACAGGGATTCTACAATGAGCAGTTCTTC
TRBJ1-1,many,NA,TRBV7-2,CASAEHRKGNTEAFF,TGTGCCAGCGCCGAGCACAGGAAGGGGAACACTGAAGCTTTCTTT
TRBJ1-3,NA,NA,TRBV27,CASSASGTGAGNTIYF,TGTGCCAGCAGTGCCAGCGGGACCGGGGCGGGAAACACCATATATTTT
TRBJ2-5,few,NA,TRBV7-4,CASSLEGGTETQYF,TGTGCCAGCAGCTTAGAAGGGGGTACAGAGACCCAGTACTTC
TRBJ1-2,once,NA,TRBV29-1,CSVPGQTNYGYTF,TGCAGCGTCCCTGGACAAACTAACTATGGCTACACCTTC